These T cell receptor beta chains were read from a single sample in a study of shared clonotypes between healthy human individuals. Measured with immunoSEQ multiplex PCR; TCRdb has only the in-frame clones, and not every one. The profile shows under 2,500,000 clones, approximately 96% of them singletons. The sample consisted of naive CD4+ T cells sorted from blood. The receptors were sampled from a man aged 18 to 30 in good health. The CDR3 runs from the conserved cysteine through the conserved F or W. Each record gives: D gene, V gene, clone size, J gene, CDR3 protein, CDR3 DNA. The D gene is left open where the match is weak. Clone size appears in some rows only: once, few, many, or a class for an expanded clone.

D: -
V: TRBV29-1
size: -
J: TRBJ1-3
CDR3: CSVTENSGNTIYF
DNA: TGCAGCGTTACAGAAAACTCTGGAAACACCATATATTTT

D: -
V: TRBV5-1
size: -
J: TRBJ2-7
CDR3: CASRKPGQTYEQYF
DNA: TGCGCCAGCCGGAAACCGGGACAAACCTACGAGCAGTACTTC

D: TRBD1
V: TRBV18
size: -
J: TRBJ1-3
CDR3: CASSPLTGILSGNTIYF
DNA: TGTGCCAGCTCACCACTGACAGGGATCCTCTCTGGAAACACCATATATTTT

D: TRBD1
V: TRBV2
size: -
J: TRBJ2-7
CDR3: CASRTDRTSRAPNGQYF
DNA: TGTGCCAGCCGGACGGACAGGACGTCAAGGGCCCCTAACGGGCAGTACTTC

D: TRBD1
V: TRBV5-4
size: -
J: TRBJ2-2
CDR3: CASSLVGTGNTGELFF
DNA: TGTGCCAGCAGCTTGGTTGGGACAGGGAACACCGGGGAGCTGTTTTTT

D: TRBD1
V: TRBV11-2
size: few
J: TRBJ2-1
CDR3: CASSVAGQGTNEQFF
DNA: TGTGCCAGCAGCGTAGCCGGACAGGGTACCAATGAGCAGTTCTTC

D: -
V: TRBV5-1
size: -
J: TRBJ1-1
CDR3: CASSLDLGIMNTEAFF
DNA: TGCGCCAGCAGCTTGGACCTGGGAATTATGAACACTGAAGCTTTCTTT

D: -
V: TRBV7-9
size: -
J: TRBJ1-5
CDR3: CASSSDLYQSNQPQHF
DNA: TGTGCCAGCAGCTCGGACCTCTATCAGAGCAATCAGCCCCAGCATTTT

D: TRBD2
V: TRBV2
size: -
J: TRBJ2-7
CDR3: CASRMTSGSSPYEQYF
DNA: TGTGCCAGCAGGATGACTAGCGGGAGTTCCCCCTACGAGCAGTACTTC

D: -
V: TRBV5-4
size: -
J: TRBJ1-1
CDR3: CASSLVAGSMNTEAFF
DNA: TGTGCCAGCAGCTTGGTGGCAGGGAGCATGAACACTGAAGCTTTCTTT

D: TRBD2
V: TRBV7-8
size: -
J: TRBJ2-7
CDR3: CASSLGLADLYEQYF
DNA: TGTGCCAGCAGCTTAGGACTAGCGGATCTATACGAGCAGTACTTC

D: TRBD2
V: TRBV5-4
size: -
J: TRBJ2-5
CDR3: CASSSGLAAETQYF
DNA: TGTGCCAGCAGCTCCGGACTAGCCGCAGAGACCCAGTACTTC

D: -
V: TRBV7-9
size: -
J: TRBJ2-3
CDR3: CASSPEGLGPRTDTQYF
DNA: TGTGCCAGCAGCCCTGAGGGGCTGGGCCCGCGCACAGATACGCAGTATTTT

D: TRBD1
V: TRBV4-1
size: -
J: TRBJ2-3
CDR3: CASSQGTGASTDTQYF
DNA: TGCGCCAGCAGCCAAGGGACAGGAGCTAGCACAGATACGCAGTATTTT

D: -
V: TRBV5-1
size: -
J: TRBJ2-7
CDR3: CASSLAGSDSYEQYF
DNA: TGCGCCAGCAGCTTGGCGGGGTCCGACTCCTACGAGCAGTACTTC

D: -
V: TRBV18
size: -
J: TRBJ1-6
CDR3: CASSPGQTYNSPLHF
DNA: TGTGCCAGCTCCCCAGGACAGACGTATAATTCACCCCTCCACTTT

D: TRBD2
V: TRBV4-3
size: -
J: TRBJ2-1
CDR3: CASSRDALAATPYNEQFF
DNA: TGCGCCAGCAGCCGAGACGCTCTAGCGGCTACCCCCTACAATGAGCAGTTCTTC

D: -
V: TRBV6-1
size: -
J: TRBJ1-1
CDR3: CASSRVEEAFF
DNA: TGTGCCAGCAGCCGTGTTGAAGAAGCTTTCTTT

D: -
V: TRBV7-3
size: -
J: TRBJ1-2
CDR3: CASSLTGDLYTF
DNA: TGTGCCAGCAGCTTAACCGGGGATCTCTACACCTTC

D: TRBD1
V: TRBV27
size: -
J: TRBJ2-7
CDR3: CASKIDRAPYEQYF
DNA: TGTGCCAGCAAGATAGACAGGGCGCCCTACGAGCAGTACTTC

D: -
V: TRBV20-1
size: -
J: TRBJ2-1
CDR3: CSAAPDNEQFF
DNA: TGCAGTGCCGCCCCAGACAATGAGCAGTTCTTC

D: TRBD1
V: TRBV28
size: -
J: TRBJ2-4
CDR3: CARGTGVKNIQYF
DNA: TGTGCCAGAGGTACAGGGGTCAAAAACATTCAGTACTTC

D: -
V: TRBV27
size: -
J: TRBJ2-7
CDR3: CASMGVGEQYF
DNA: TGTGCCAGCATGGGGGTGGGCGAGCAGTACTTC

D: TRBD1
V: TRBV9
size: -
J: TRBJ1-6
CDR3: CASSETGQGANSPLHF
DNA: TGTGCCAGCAGCGAAACCGGACAGGGGGCAAATTCACCCCTCCACTTT

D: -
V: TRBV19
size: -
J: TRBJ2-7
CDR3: CASSIDTRGYEQYF
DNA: TGTGCCAGTAGTATAGATACCCGCGGCTACGAGCAGTACTTC

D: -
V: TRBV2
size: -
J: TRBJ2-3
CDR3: CASSDYRATGQYF
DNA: TGTGCCAGCAGTGATTACAGGGCAACCGGGCAGTATTTT

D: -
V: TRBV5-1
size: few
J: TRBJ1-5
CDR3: CASSLEGANQPQHF
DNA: TGCGCCAGCAGCTTGGAAGGGGCCAATCAGCCCCAGCATTTT

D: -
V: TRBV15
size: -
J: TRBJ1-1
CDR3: CATSGNGEAEAFF
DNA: TGTGCCACCAGCGGAAACGGGGAGGCTGAAGCTTTCTTT

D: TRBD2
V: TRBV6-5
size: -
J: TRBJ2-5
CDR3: CASSYGAGATETQYF
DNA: TGTGCCAGCAGTTACGGGGCGGGAGCTACAGAGACCCAGTACTTC

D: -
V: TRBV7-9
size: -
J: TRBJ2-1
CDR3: CASSLTGLGYNEQFF
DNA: TGTGCCAGCAGCTTAACGGGACTGGGATACAATGAGCAGTTCTTC

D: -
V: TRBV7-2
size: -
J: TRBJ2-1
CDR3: CASSLGTILEQFF
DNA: TGTGCCAGCAGCTTGGGCACTATACTAGAGCAGTTCTTC

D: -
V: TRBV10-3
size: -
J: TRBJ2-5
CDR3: CAISEPGAQETQYF
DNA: TGTGCCATCAGTGAGCCCGGGGCCCAAGAGACCCAGTACTTC

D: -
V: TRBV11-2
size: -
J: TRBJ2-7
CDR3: CASSMVGPVYEQYF
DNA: TGTGCCAGCAGCATGGTAGGACCCGTCTACGAGCAGTACTTC

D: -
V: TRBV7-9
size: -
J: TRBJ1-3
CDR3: CASSPAGRGSSGNTIYF
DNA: TGTGCCAGCAGCCCAGCGGGACGTGGGAGCTCTGGAAACACCATATATTTT

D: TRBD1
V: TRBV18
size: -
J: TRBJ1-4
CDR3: CASSRGRTGGADEKLFF
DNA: TGTGCCAGCTCACGAGGAAGGACAGGGGGCGCTGATGAAAAACTGTTTTTT

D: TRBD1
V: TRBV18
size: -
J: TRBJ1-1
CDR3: CASSPRQGGPNTEAFF
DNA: TGTGCCAGCTCACCTCGACAGGGCGGACCCAACACTGAAGCTTTCTTT

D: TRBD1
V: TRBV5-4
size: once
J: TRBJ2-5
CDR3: CASSSQGQGETQYF
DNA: TGTGCCAGCAGCTCTCAGGGACAGGGGGAGACCCAGTACTTC

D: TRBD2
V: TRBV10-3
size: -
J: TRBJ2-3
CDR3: CAIRPLGSGGADTQYF
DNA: TGTGCCATCAGACCCCTTGGTAGCGGGGGGGCAGATACGCAGTATTTT

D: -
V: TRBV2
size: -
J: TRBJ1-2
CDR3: CASSADSPAHGYTF
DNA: TGTGCCAGCAGTGCCGACAGTCCGGCCCATGGCTACACCTTC

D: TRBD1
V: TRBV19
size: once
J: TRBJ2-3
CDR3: CASSIALKGQGNTDTQYF
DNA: TGTGCCAGTAGTATAGCATTAAAGGGACAGGGAAACACAGATACGCAGTATTTT

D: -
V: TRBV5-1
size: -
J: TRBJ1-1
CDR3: CASSLGGVTSEAFF
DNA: TGCGCCAGCAGCTTGGGAGGGGTTACTAGTGAAGCTTTCTTT

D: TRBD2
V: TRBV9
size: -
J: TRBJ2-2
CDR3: CASSVVLAGNTGELFF
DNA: TGTGCCAGCAGCGTAGTTCTAGCGGGAAACACCGGGGAGCTGTTTTTT

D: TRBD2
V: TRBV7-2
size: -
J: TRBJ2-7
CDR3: CASSRGLAGDSYEQYF
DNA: TGTGCCAGCAGCCGAGGACTAGCGGGGGATTCCTACGAGCAGTACTTC

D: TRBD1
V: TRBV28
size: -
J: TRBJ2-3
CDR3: CASPPRDRGTDTQYF
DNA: TGTGCCAGCCCTCCCCGGGACAGGGGCACAGATACGCAGTATTTT

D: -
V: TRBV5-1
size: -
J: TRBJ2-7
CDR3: CASSLDLGIYEQYF
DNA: TGCGCCAGCAGCTTGGACCTCGGGATCTACGAGCAGTACTTC

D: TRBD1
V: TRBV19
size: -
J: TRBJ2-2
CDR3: CASSIGQGKGGELFF
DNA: TGTGCCAGTAGTATTGGACAGGGCAAGGGCGGGGAGCTGTTTTTT

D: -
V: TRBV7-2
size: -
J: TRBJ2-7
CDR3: CASSFAGYEQYF
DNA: TGTGCCAGCAGCTTCGCCGGATACGAGCAGTACTTC

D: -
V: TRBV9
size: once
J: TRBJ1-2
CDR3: CASSAGTNYGYTF
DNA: TGTGCCAGCAGCGCCGGGACAAATTATGGCTACACCTTC

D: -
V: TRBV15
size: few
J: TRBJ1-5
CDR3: CATSRGQPRQPQHF
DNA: TGTGCCACCAGCAGAGGACAGCCACGCCAGCCCCAGCATTTT